Sequencing of this TCR beta chain was carried out in a study of cytomegalovirus exposure and HLA in healthy donors. The ends were cut back, 11 bases at V and 4 bases at J, with 14 bases in the middle. The CDR3 spans 12 residues. CDR1 is LNHDA, CDR2 SQIVND, per germline (reference sequence). Vbeta (60) and Jbeta (13) primers were used in the PCR. The data were produced by immunoSEQ multiplex PCR, yet TCRdb's version contains in-frame clones alone and is incomplete. The sample holds approximately 150,000 clones, 76% seen once. The gene calls are TRBV19 and TRBJ1-1, with D possibly being TRBD1 (5 bases). The origin of this receptor is a male donor in good health and CMV-seronegative. The sample consisted of PBMCs. CDR3 sequence: CASRRGSTEAFF. CDR3 DNA sequence: TGTGCCTCCCGACGGGGGAGCACTGAAGCTTTCTTT.